This T cell receptor beta chain was captured by sequencing in a study of pediatric ulcerative colitis (dated by TCRdb to the late 2010s). At the level of the whole study: Pancolitis was present in more than five ulcerative colitis patients and left-sided colitis in two, and histology consistent with ulcerative colitis was found in all of these patients. Under 10 newly diagnosed, treatment-naive pediatric ulcerative colitis patients and a few non-IBD control children each provided paired blood and rectal samples. Using the Pediatric Ulcerative Colitis Activity Index, two patients were classed as having mild disease, four as having moderate disease and three as having acute severe colitis. Overall study outcomes, separate from this receptor: Clonal overlap between a subject's own blood and rectum was significantly greater in ulcerative colitis patients than in controls, which suggests more T cell trafficking to inflamed tissue. For technical reasons, substantially fewer templates were yielded by the blood samples of two patients, and these blood samples were excluded from blood-rectal overlap analysis. A couple of rectal CDR3 clonotypes were found in every ulcerative colitis patient but in no control. With only four individuals, the healthy control group was small. Blood-derived T cells may have been included in rectal pinch biopsies, especially in patients with overt colitis. Because repertoires came from total lymphocyte DNA, patterns in rare subsets such as regulatory T cells may not be reflected. Features of the rectal repertoire distinguished controls, mild-moderate colitis patients and acute severe colitis patients, and in acute severe colitis, rectal diversity was reduced because of clonal expansions.

Points on this clone: No cognate antigen has been identified for it. Base qualities are not provided; no much larger clone lies one nucleotide away.

Using the immunoSEQ TRB Survey service, rearranged CDR3 beta regions were amplified from genomic DNA with multiplex V and J primers. To keep sequencing depth equal across samples, survey-level depth of up to 500,000 reads per sample was applied. Libraries were purified and pooled, and sequencing was performed on Illumina technology. As for the authors' bioinformatics: Productive clonality, sample overlap, pairwise scatters, CDR3 beta length, V/D/J gene usage and productiveness were all assessed with the immunoSEQ online tools. Calculated diversity was the number of unique rearrangements divided by total templates times 100; Shannon and Simpson indices were also computed. Z-score normalized data were analyzed by principal component analysis with the R prcomp function and the ggbiplot package. Morisita's index was used to measure clonal overlap between blood and rectum within each subject. TCRdb's version of the immuneACCESS table is confined to in-frame rearrangements and falls short of the full clone set. An unresolved V gene accounts for under half of the shortfall where checked; the remainder is of unknown origin. Clone size and the V and J calls come from that table; the DNA yielded D and trimming. This sample has 36,000 or so clones in its table, and 55% to 85% of those were observed once. The top ten hold about 0.73% of the sample.

During colonoscopy, one to two rectal pinch biopsies were obtained for research purposes. Before the diagnostic colonoscopy, none of the ulcerative colitis patients had been given immunosuppressive medication. Before DNA was isolated, the rectal biopsies underwent proteinase K digestion. The Wizard kit (Promega) was used to extract genomic DNA from both blood and intestinal samples. As encoded in the germline V gene (reference sequence), CDR1 is DFQATT while CDR2 is SNEGSKA. Trimming accounts for 3 bases at V and 14 bases at J, while the number of junction bases matched to no gene is 8. The CDR3 runs 11 amino acids, cysteine and phenylalanine included. Only CDR3 DNA remains: 33 bases, in frame from the first base.

The sequence joins TRBV20-1 to TRBJ1-2, with TRBD1 identical over 8 junction bases. This sequence was found in a boy younger than 18 with moderate ulcerative colitis. What was sequenced was gut tissue. The DNA reads TGCAGTGCTAGGGGGGACAGGCTGGTGACCTTC. Translated, it reads CSARGDRLVTF.